Detailed here is one T cell receptor beta chain. This clonotype was seen many times. Its antigen is unknown. No base quality information exists; no much larger clone differs at one position. A patient counted as having stable Graves' hyperthyroidism if no progression to ophthalmopathy occurred over 18 months of follow-up. Hyperthyroidism patients were newly diagnosed, had a disease duration of under 2 months, and were aged 18 to 65 years. Exclusion was applied to patients with uncontrolled infections, other autoimmune diseases, pregnancy or lactation. Diagnoses relied on clinical symptoms, serum thyroxine and TRAb, thyroid ultrasound and orbital computed tomography. PBMCs were separated from roughly 10 ml of fresh peripheral blood using Ficoll-Paque density gradient centrifugation. Total RNA was extracted with Trizol reagent, and quality was checked on an Agilent 2100 Bioanalyzer. Looking up the germline V gene yields CDR1 LGHNA and CDR2 YNFKEQ. Taken from cysteine to phenylalanine, the CDR3 has 15 residues. Of all the DNA, just the CDR3 is kept, 45 bases in frame from base 1. The germline ends are 10 bases apart after V is trimmed by 1 base and J by 4 bases.

This sample is drawn from a study of T cells in Graves' hyperthyroidism and ophthalmopathy (dated by TCRdb to between 2018 and 2021). About the investigation overall: Peripheral blood samples were taken at the time of initial diagnosis, prior to any treatment. To identify TCR V-J signatures that set the groups apart, the researchers used a discovery cohort of about a hundred patients, made up of 43 with Graves' ophthalmopathy and some 56 with stable Graves' hyperthyroidism. Whether ophthalmopathy could be predicted prospectively was tested in an independent validation cohort made up of under 20 hyperthyroidism patients plus 17 patients who later progressed to ophthalmopathy. The 100 or so discovery patients were divided at random into training and test sets in a 7:3 ratio. In about six Graves' hyperthyroidism patients, the study also compared T-cell repertoires from thyroid tissue with T-cell repertoires from blood. Once sampling was done, hyperthyroidism patients were given methimazole at a starting dose of 30 mg daily, whereas ophthalmopathy patients were given high-dose intravenous methylprednisolone. The paper describes TCR Vbeta CDR3 sequencing of fewer than 150 peripheral blood samples, made up of about 41 ophthalmopathy patients, 70 to 80 hyperthyroidism patients and some 17 progressor patients.

The TCR beta CDR3 regions were amplified from RNA transcripts. The first round of RT-PCR for the TCR CDR3 was performed with the HTBI primer set and the Qiagen OneStep RT-PCR kit. A second multiplex PCR round built the libraries, followed by size selection and purification. Sequencing of the libraries was done on an Illumina HiSeq2000 using paired-end 100 bp reads. Regarding the original processing steps: SOAPnuke was used to process the raw data, throwing out any read that contained adapters or uncalled bases, had a mean Phred below 15, or lacked an exact constant-primer or identifier match. COPE v1.2.5 was used to merge high-quality paired reads, and clonotypes were defined as unique nucleotide sequences. MiTCR v1.1 was used to align clonotypes to the IMGT TRBV, TRBD and TRBJ reference segments. Only V-J combinations with frequency above 0.0001, covering 99.2% of repertoires, were analysed. A TCS score was defined as the ratio between F50 (clonal expansion) and ExV (chaos), using BLOSUM62-based TCRdist between CDR3 peptides within each V-J. Welch's t-statistics and random forest reduced 450 to 600 V-J features to about 13, which were used in a naive Bayes classifier (R e1071). TCRdb reprocessing: public reads trimmed at Q25 with fastp, clones called with MiXCR, in-frame beta chains kept. Rows are combined by CDR3 protein, so each entry shows the most common genes and DNA. These V and J calls originate from TCRdb's pipeline instead of the authors' own analysis. The table for this sample lists approximately 300,000 distinct CDR3 sequences; around 17% of them were counted only once. The top ten clonotypes cover roughly 33% of the sample.

What the study reported, not specific to this receptor: In validation, the model predicted progression to ophthalmopathy a median of approximately 6.3 months before onset, with about 67% sensitivity and almost 75% specificity. A model built on a 13 V-J signature distinguished ophthalmopathy from stable hyperthyroidism, reaching roughly 88% sensitivity and approximately 83% specificity in cross-validation and 80%/75% in testing. No statistical method was used to fix the sample size in advance, and group allocation was not hidden from the investigators. Most expanded thyroid clonotypes (frequency above 0.001) were also found in blood, which suggests that blood repertoires may mirror thyroid immune responses.

This chain joins TRBV4-2 to TRBJ2-2; too little of a D gene remains to name it. The TCR originated in a man under 40 with Graves' hyperthyroidism. The sequencing input was blood. The CDR3 region reads CASSQGRMGTGELFF. The DNA reads as follows: TGTGCCAGCAGCCAAGGGCGGATGGGCACCGGGGAGCTGTTTTTT.